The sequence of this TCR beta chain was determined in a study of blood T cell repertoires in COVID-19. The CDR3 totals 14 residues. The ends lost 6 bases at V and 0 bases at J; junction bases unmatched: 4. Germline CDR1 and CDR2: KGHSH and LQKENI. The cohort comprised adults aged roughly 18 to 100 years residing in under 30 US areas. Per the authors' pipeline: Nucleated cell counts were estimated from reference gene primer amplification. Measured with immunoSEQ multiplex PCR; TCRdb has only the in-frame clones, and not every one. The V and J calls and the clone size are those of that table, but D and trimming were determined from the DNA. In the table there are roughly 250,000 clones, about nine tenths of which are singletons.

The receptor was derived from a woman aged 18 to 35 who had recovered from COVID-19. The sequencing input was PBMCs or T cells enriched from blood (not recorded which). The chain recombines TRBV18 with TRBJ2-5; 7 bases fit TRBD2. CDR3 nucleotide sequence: TGTGCCAGCTCGGGGGGGGACCACCAAGAGACCCAGTACTTC. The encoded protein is CASSGGDHQETQYF.